Given below is one T cell receptor beta chain in context. Its specificity is not known. Sequencing of the DNA from cultured CD4+ T cells was carried out with the Oncomine TCR Beta short-read assay. TCRdb re-derived calls from the PCR reads in MiXCR, one entry per CDR3 protein. Of 10,000 to 13,000 distinct CDR3 sequences in the sample, roughly 31% were seen once. This sample stems from a study of vaccination and CD4 T cells after COVID-19. Treatment denoted: roughly ten-day PBMC culture with coronavirus spike peptide pools or control peptides (ViraFEST assay). Approximately 1.8 million PBMCs per well were cultured with roughly 9.2 IU/ml IL-2 and approximately 10 ug/ml peptide pools. Unmatched junction bases numbered 7, after V lost 1 base and J lost 2 bases. Germline V CDR1 and CDR2: DFQATT, SNEGSKA (reference sequence). This CDR3 region has 16 residues.

The sample taken for sequencing was CD4+ T cells from blood, cultured in vitro. This chain links TRBV20-1 with TRBJ2-3, with 9 positions matching TRBD2. The sequence was collected from a human donor who had recovered from COVID-19. CDR3 in amino acids: CSARGGLAGFTDTQYF. CDR3 DNA: TGCAGTGCTAGAGGTGGCCTAGCGGGGTTCACAGATACGCAGTATTTT.